A single sample is the source of the 31 T cell receptor beta chains below, sequenced in a study of blood T cell repertoires in COVID-19. Sequencing was performed with immunoSEQ multiplex PCR; in TCRdb, only in-frame clones are kept and a portion is missing. The data contain 60,000 or so clones, roughly 91% of them singletons. Sequencing used peripheral blood. Every receptor here comes from a human donor in a cohort sampled during active COVID-19.

The J gene is TRBJ1-1, the V gene TRBV19, with D hard to call. The CDR3 has 19 residues. The germline CDR1 and CDR2 sequences are LNHDA and SQIVND (reference sequence). V was shortened by 5 bases and J by 0 bases, with 25 bases between the two germline ends. CDR3 in amino acids: CASSASHWERLSMNTEAFF. In DNA, the CDR3 is TGTGCCAGTAGTGCTAGCCATTGGGAGAGGCTTTCTATGAACACTGAAGCTTTCTTT.

This rearrangement joins TRBV5-1 to TRBJ2-2, with D possibly being TRBD1 (6 bases). Trimming pared 6 bases from V and 10 bases from J, leaving 16 bases between. Germline CDR1 is SGHRS and CDR2 is YFSETQ. This CDR3 region has 13 residues. DNA of the CDR3: TGCGCCAGCAACCCTGCAGGGGCGGAGGAGCTGTTTTTT. Its protein product is CASNPAGAEELFF.

This sequence joins TRBV28 and TRBJ2-1, with 7 bases that match TRBD1. The V and J ends lost 5 bases and 6 bases, in that order; junction bases with no gene match: 7. Germline assignment: CDR1 MDHEN and CDR2 SYDVKM. The CDR3 is 14 amino acids. The chain's CDR3 is CASSLRQGRNEQFF. CDR3 sequence (DNA): TGTGCCAGCAGTCTTAGACAGGGTCGCAATGAGCAGTTCTTC.

The CDR3 sequence is CASSFEAPDQPQHF. The CDR3, as DNA: TGTGCCAGCAGTTTTGAGGCACCCGATCAGCCCCAGCATTTT. The chain carries TRBV28 and TRBJ1-5, with D hard to call. Germline lookup yields CDR1 MDHEN and CDR2 SYDVKM. The CDR3 covers 14 residues. Between the trimmed V and J ends, which lost 3 bases and 5 bases, there was a span of 11 bases.

This clone was detected only once. This sequence joins TRBV15 and TRBJ1-2; D might be TRBD1 (6 bases). The CDR3 loop spans 18 amino acids. Trimming left V 1 base short and J 1 base short, with 19 bases between. The germline gives CDR1 LNHNV, CDR2 YYDKDF (reference sequence). CDR3: CATSRGGLSGRGNYGYTF. CDR3 DNA sequence: TGTGCCACCAGCAGAGGGGGGCTTTCGGGGAGGGGTAACTATGGCTACACCTTC.

This clone was seen only once. This rearrangement joins TRBV28 to TRBJ2-7; 14 bases are shared with TRBD2. V shed 6 bases and J 6 bases; nucleotides not matched to a gene: 7. The germline V gene has CDR1 MDHEN and CDR2 SYDVKM. The CDR3 has 15 amino acids. The DNA of the CDR3 is TGTGCCAGCAGCCCCGGGACTAGCGGGAGTGGCGAGCAGTACTTC. It translates to CASSPGTSGSGEQYF.

The CDR3 region has the DNA TGTGCCAGTAGTATAGCCCCAACTCGGGACACCCGGCGACCCCAGCATTTT. Amino acids: CASSIAPTRDTRRPQHF. The rearrangement joins TRBV19 to TRBJ1-5; TRBD1 might be the D (6 bases). This CDR3 region has 17 residues. V lost 1 base and J lost 10, with 23 bases in between. Germline assignment: CDR1 LNHDA and CDR2 SQIVND (reference sequence).

The chain joins TRBV29-1 to TRBJ1-2; D may be TRBD1 (5 bases). The CDR3 is 11 amino acids. In germline, CDR1 is SQVTM, CDR2 ANQGSEA. V lost 8 bases and J 3 bases, leaving 10 bases between the germline ends. The CDR3 bases are TGCAGCTCAGGGAAGGACTATGGCTACACCTTC. It is translated as CSSGKDYGYTF.

The chain employs TRBV11-1 and TRBJ2-7; TRBD2 agrees at 7 bases. V lost 1 base, J lost 2 bases, and 5 bases stayed unmatched. The length of the CDR3 is 15 residues. The germline V gene has CDR1 SGHAT and CDR2 FQDESV (reference sequence). The CDR3 DNA is TGTGCCAGCAGCTTAGGCCAGCGGGGAGCCTACGAGCAGTACTTC. Its protein is CASSLGQRGAYEQYF.

The chain joins TRBV29-1 to TRBJ1-2; no firm D call. CDR1 is SQVTM and CDR2 is ANQGSEA in the germline V gene. The CDR3 contains 14 residues. V lost 0 bases to trimming and J lost 6 bases, with 14 bases between them. The DNA for the CDR3 is TGCAGCGTTGAAGACGAATACTCCTTCCATGGCTACACCTTC. Its protein is CSVEDEYSFHGYTF.

This chain links TRBV2 with TRBJ2-1; TRBD2 matches 9 bases. This CDR3 contains 14 residues. Germline V CDR1 and CDR2: SNHLY, FYNNEI. V lost 2 bases, J lost 9 bases, and 5 bases stayed unmatched. Here the CDR3 DNA reads TGTGCCAGCAGTGAAAGGCTAGCGGGAACTGAGCAGTTCTTC. This gives the protein CASSERLAGTEQFF.

The chain employs TRBV20-1 and TRBJ1-6, with TRBD1 identical over 7 bases. The CDR3 is 14 amino acids. V lost 3 bases, J lost 8 bases, and 7 bases stayed unmatched. Germline V gene lookup returns CDR1 DFQATT and CDR2 SNEGSKA (reference sequence). The CDR3 region has the DNA TGCAGTGCTAGTATCGGGACAGTGGATTCACCCCTCCACTTT. Residues: CSASIGTVDSPLHF.

J is TRBJ2-1 and V is TRBV7-9, with D unresolved. Trimming shortened V by 6 bases and J by 9 bases, and 18 bases separated the two germline ends. The CDR3 loop spans 14 amino acids. Germline V gene sequence: CDR1 SEHNR, CDR2 FQNEAQ (reference sequence). The CDR3 DNA reads as TGTGCCAGCAGTCGCCGTAGTAACCCTGGTGAGCAGTTCTTC. Residues: CASSRRSNPGEQFF.

The chain is built from TRBV7-2 and TRBJ1-3, with 8 bases aligning to TRBD1. The CDR3 extends over 16 amino acids. The junction had 3 bases not matched to a gene; V was cut back by 2 bases and J by 0 bases. Germline CDR1 is SGHTA and CDR2 is FQGNSA. CDR3 DNA sequence: TGTGCCAGCAGCTTATCGACAGGGGCCTCTGGAAACACCATATATTTT. It encodes CASSLSTGASGNTIYF.

V usage is TRBV29-1 and J usage is TRBJ2-7; no clear D gene. The CDR3 sequence is 12 residues long. Germline CDR1 and CDR2: SQVTM and ANQGSEA. The ends were cut back, 0 bases at V and 5 bases at J, with 8 bases in the middle. CDR3: CSVEDHGHEQYF. The CDR3 nucleotides read TGCAGCGTTGAAGATCATGGGCACGAGCAGTACTTC.

The chain joins TRBV6-5 to TRBJ2-7; no firm D call. The CDR3 has 14 residues. Trimming left V 2 bases short and J 3 bases short, with 11 bases between. Germline values: CDR1 MNHEY, CDR2 SVGAGI. The CDR3 DNA reads TGTGCCAGCAGTTACGCGCCAGGTAACTACGAGCAGTACTTC. Protein sequence: CASSYAPGNYEQYF.

This chain uses TRBV14 with TRBJ2-1, with a possible D match to TRBD1 (6 bases). The CDR3 covers 16 residues. V lost 5 bases and J lost 0, with 14 bases in between. Germline CDR1 is SGHDN and CDR2 is FVKESK. This CDR3 is CASSSYRVLSYNEQFF. The CDR3, as DNA: TGTGCCAGCAGCTCCTACAGGGTTCTCTCCTACAATGAGCAGTTCTTC. The full variable domain, completed using reference TRBV14 and TRBJ2-1, is EAGVTQFPSHSVIEKGQTVTLRCDPISGHDNLYWYRRVMGKEIKFLLHFVKESKQDESGMPNNRFLAERTGGTYSTLKVQPAELEDSGVYFCASSSYRVLSYNEQFFGPGTRLTVL.

The J gene is TRBJ1-2, the V gene TRBV9; 9 bases are shared with TRBD1. The CDR3 has 14 amino acids. The germline gives CDR1 SGDLS, CDR2 YYNGEE. After removal of 2 bases from V and 3 bases from J, the junction contained 2 bases not matched to a gene. In nucleotides, the CDR3 is TGTGCCAGCAGCGTGGGACAGGGAGACTATGGCTACACCTTC. Translated: CASSVGQGDYGYTF.

This clone came up once. The chain links TRBV18 to TRBJ1-1, with 7 bases aligning to TRBD1. The V gene's germline CDR1 is KGHSH and CDR2 LQKENI. This CDR3 comprises 16 residues. V gave up 4 bases and J gave up 4 bases; unmatched junction bases: 12. The CDR3 region is CASSQSRGGAGTEAFF. The CDR3 DNA follows: TGTGCCAGCTCACAATCAAGAGGGGGCGCGGGCACTGAAGCTTTCTTT.

The rearrangement joins TRBV9 to TRBJ2-6; D not resolved. Germline CDR1 is SGDLS and CDR2 is YYNGEE. The CDR3 covers 15 residues. V lost 0 bases and J lost 0, with 4 bases in between. The CDR3 DNA sequence: TGTGCCAGCAGCGTAGGAGACTCTGGGGCCAACGTCCTGACTTTC. It is translated as CASSVGDSGANVLTF.

The chain joins TRBV6-5 to TRBJ2-2; 9 nucleotides align to TRBD1. The CDR3 loop spans 14 amino acids. CDR1 is MNHEY, CDR2 SVGAGI, per germline. The ends lost 6 bases at V and 5 bases at J; junction bases unmatched: 4. DNA of the CDR3: TGTGCCAGCAGGGGGACAGGGCTAACCGGGGAGCTGTTTTTT. Translating it yields CASRGTGLTGELFF.

This clone was observed once. V usage is TRBV7-2 and J usage is TRBJ2-5; TRBD2 aligns across 7 bases. The CDR3 is 14 residues long. CDR1 is SGHTA, CDR2 FQGNSA, per germline. J was trimmed by 7 bases and V by 1 base; bases with no gene match: 6. This CDR3 reads CASSLDRGSGTQYF. CDR3 DNA: TGTGCCAGCAGCTTAGACCGCGGGAGTGGGACCCAGTACTTC.

The chain is built from TRBV2 and TRBJ1-1, with 9 positions matching TRBD1. V trimming: 6 bases; J trimming: 2 bases; junction bases outside the gene matches: 7. Germline V CDR1 and CDR2: SNHLY, FYNNEI. This CDR3 is built from 15 residues. The CDR3 loop reads CASRKLTGGNTEAFF. CDR3 in DNA: TGTGCCAGCAGGAAACTTACAGGGGGCAACACTGAAGCTTTCTTT.

The chain combines TRBV19 with TRBJ1-2; no reliable D call. The V gene lost 0 bases and the J gene lost 7 bases, with 12 bases spanning the gap. This CDR3 is built from 14 residues. Looked up from germline, CDR1 is LNHDA and CDR2 is SQIVND (reference sequence). For the CDR3, the DNA is TGTGCCAGTAGTATAGATGTCACATCGGGTGGCTACACCTTC. Translating it yields CASSIDVTSGGYTF.

The CDR3 region is CASTMTRVVRASGELFF. CDR3 nucleotides: TGTGCCAGCACTATGACTAGAGTTGTTAGGGCCTCCGGGGAGCTGTTTTTT. The chain has TRBV2 and TRBJ2-2; TRBD2 might be the D (6 bases). Germline loops: CDR1 SNHLY, CDR2 FYNNEI. Deletions cut 7 bases from V and 6 bases from J, with 24 bases between. The CDR3 totals 17 residues.

This chain connects TRBV18 to TRBJ2-2, with 9 bases identical to TRBD1. There are 16 residues in the CDR3. CDR1 and CDR2 from the germline V gene are KGHSH and LQKENI. After removal of 4 bases from V and 3 bases from J, the junction contained 6 bases not matched to a gene. The DNA for the CDR3 is TGTGCCAGCTCACAGACAGGGGGAGGCGACACCGGGGAGCTGTTTTTT. Translation gives CASSQTGGGDTGELFF.

This rearrangement joins TRBV9 to TRBJ2-2, with 10 bases fitting TRBD2. This CDR3 contains 16 residues. The germline V gene encodes CDR1 SGDLS and CDR2 YYNGEE. After removal of 4 bases from V and 6 bases from J, the junction contained 9 bases not matched to a gene. The CDR3 loop reads CASSLPTSGIAGELFF. The CDR3 DNA reads TGTGCCAGCAGCTTACCCACTAGCGGGATCGCCGGGGAGCTGTTTTTT.

This clone came up once. This chain links TRBV3-1 (or the pseudogene TRBV3-2) with TRBJ1-6; D is undetermined. The V gene lost 2 bases and the J gene lost 9 bases, with 11 bases spanning the gap. The CDR3 spans 14 residues. Per germline, CDR1 LGHDT and CDR2 YNNKEL (reference sequence). The CDR3, as DNA: TGTGCCAGCAGCCAAAGTTACTTCGGTTCACCCCTCCACTTT. Amino acids: CASSQSYFGSPLHF.

The rearrangement joins TRBV5-1 to TRBJ2-3, with 9 bases matching TRBD2. This CDR3 contains 15 residues. J lost 0 bases, V lost 8 bases, and 7 bases had no gene match. Germline loops: CDR1 SGHRS, CDR2 YFSETQ. The DNA for the CDR3 is TGCGCCAGGGAGGCTAGCGGGAATAGCACAGATACGCAGTATTTT. It encodes CAREASGNSTDTQYF.

This chain links TRBV5-5 with TRBJ2-6; D uncertain. Germline-derived CDR1 and CDR2 are SGHKS and YYEKEE (reference sequence). V was trimmed by 4 bases and J by 0 bases, leaving 8 bases between them. The CDR3 is 15 amino acids. The CDR3 reads CASSPGSSGANVLTF. CDR3 nucleotide sequence: TGTGCCAGCAGCCCAGGCTCCTCTGGGGCCAACGTCCTGACTTTC.

The chain joins TRBV19 to TRBJ1-2, with 7 bases that match TRBD1. Germline V gene sequence: CDR1 LNHDA, CDR2 SQIVND (reference sequence). CDR3 length: 14 amino acids. V trimming: 7 bases; J trimming: 3 bases; junction bases outside the gene matches: 8. The CDR3 bases are TGTGCCAGTAATGAAGGGGGCAAGGACTATGGCTACACCTTC. Encoded protein: CASNEGGKDYGYTF. Variable domain in full (rest from reference TRBV19 and TRBJ1-2): DGGITQSPKYLFRKEGQNVTLSCEQNLNHDAMYWYRQDPGQGLRLIYYSQIVNDFQKGDIAEGYSVSREKKESFPLTVTSAQKNPTAFYLCASNEGGKDYGYTFGSGTRLTVV.